This T cell receptor (beta chain) was identified during a study of metastatic and nonmetastatic thyroid tumors. Turning to the study itself: Blood and tumor or nodule tissue repertoires from malignant and benign thyroid patients were compared.

Authors' methods: To classify distant metastasis in papillary thyroid cancer, a model was built from CDR3 differences across clinicopathological groups. TCRdb called clones again from the PCR reads with MiXCR. TCRdb, not the original authors, processed these V and J calls. The sample includes 15,000 to 20,000 clones, under 30% of them seen just once. Thyroid surgery had not been preceded by any treatment in any patient. Per germline, CDR1 LNHNV and CDR2 YYDKDF (reference sequence). The CDR3 has 17 residues. V was clipped by 7 bases and J by 0 bases, with 16 bases between them. This clone has more than one count but fewer than ten.

The chain is built from TRBV15 and TRBJ2-6, with unresolved D. The TCR originated in a female donor with papillary thyroid cancer or a benign thyroid nodule (not recorded which). Some clones in this sample may be carry-over from other donors' samples. Material for sequencing was adjacent normal tissue. The CDR3 DNA sequence: TGTGCCACCATCACCGTGACTCGACCCTCTGGGGCCAACGTCCTGACTTTC. Protein: CATITVTRPSGANVLTF.